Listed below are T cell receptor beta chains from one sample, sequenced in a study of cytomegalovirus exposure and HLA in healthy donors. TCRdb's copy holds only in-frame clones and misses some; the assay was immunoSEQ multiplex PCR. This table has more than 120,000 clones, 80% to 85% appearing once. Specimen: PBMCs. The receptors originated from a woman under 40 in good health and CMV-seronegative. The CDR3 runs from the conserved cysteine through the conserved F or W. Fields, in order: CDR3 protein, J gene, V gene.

CAWSRQGHGEAFF,TRBJ1-1,TRBV30
CASTTDRNNEQFF,TRBJ2-1,TRBV5-4
CASSSQVGDRDHEQYF,TRBJ2-7,TRBV7-3
CASSLAGTGETEAFF,TRBJ1-1,TRBV5-6
CATTGVDGYTF,TRBJ1-2,TRBV10-3
CASSKPGLQLGF,TRBJ2-7,TRBV7-2
CASSFTSGIFDEQYF,TRBJ2-7,TRBV7-2
CASSAGQGNYEQYF,TRBJ2-7,TRBV9
CASSQDLGTGVYEQYF,TRBJ2-7,TRBV4-1
CASSTGGKYEQYF,TRBJ2-7,TRBV2
CASSESDRGRYEQYF,TRBJ2-7,TRBV25-1